A single sample is the source of the 30 T cell receptor beta chains below, sequenced in a study of shared clonotypes between healthy human individuals. Repertoires were generated with immunoSEQ multiplex PCR, while TCRdb's copy carries only in-frame clones and drops some. Seen here are 2 million to 2.5 million clones, roughly 95% observed once, and the top ten hold under 0.15%. Specimen: naive CD4+ T cells sorted from blood. Subset: CD45RA+ positively selected. The receptors shown here come from a man aged 18 to 30 in good health.

This rearrangement joins TRBV7-9 to TRBJ2-3; D gene ambiguous. V lost 3 bases, J lost 0 bases, and 13 bases lay in between. CDR1 is SEHNR and CDR2 is FQNEAQ in the germline V gene (reference sequence). CDR3 length: 16 residues. The CDR3 loop reads CASSFIPPPSTDTQYF. In nucleotides, the CDR3 is TGTGCCAGCAGCTTCATCCCTCCTCCTAGCACAGATACGCAGTATTTT.

The chain recombines TRBV7-2 with TRBJ2-3; D gene ambiguous. The length of the CDR3 is 13 residues. Germline assignment: CDR1 SGHTA and CDR2 FQGNSA. The V gene lost 3 bases and the J gene lost 4 bases, with 8 bases spanning the gap. CDR3 protein: CASSFRRSDTQYF. The CDR3 region has the DNA TGTGCCAGCAGCTTCAGGCGATCAGATACGCAGTATTTT.

This clone was detected once. The same CDR3 arises from other DNA sequences in this sample as well. This sequence joins TRBV4-3 and TRBJ1-1; D is unresolved. Trimming took off 0 bases at V and 4 bases at J, with 6 bases between the two ends. CDR1 and CDR2 (germline): LGHNA, YSLEER. The CDR3 loop spans 13 amino acids. CDR3 sequence reads: CASSQEVGTEAFF. The DNA of the CDR3 is TGCGCCAGCAGCCAAGAAGTTGGCACTGAAGCTTTCTTT.

Here the CDR3 DNA reads TGTGCCAGCAGTGACCGGACGGGCCCTAACTATGGCTACACCTTC. Its translation: CASSDRTGPNYGYTF. The chain recombines TRBV28 with TRBJ1-2, with D unresolved. Deletions cut 5 bases from V and 0 bases from J, with 13 bases between. CDR1 is MDHEN and CDR2 is SYDVKM in the germline V gene. The length of the CDR3 is 15 residues.

This clone was recorded only once. V is TRBV5-4 and J is TRBJ2-7; D may be TRBD2 (5 bases). V was trimmed by 4 bases and J by 2 bases, leaving 13 bases between them. Germline-derived CDR1 and CDR2 are SGHNT and YYREEE (reference sequence). The CDR3 is 14 amino acids. The DNA of the CDR3 is TGTGCCAGCAGCCCCGAAGCCGGGACCTACGAGCAGTACTTC. Its translation is CASSPEAGTYEQYF.

The genes are TRBV28 and TRBJ2-1, with 14 bases that match TRBD2. V dropped 6 bases and J dropped 8; count of bases not matched to a gene: 6. This CDR3 spans 15 amino acids. The V gene's germline CDR1 is MDHEN and CDR2 SYDVKM. The CDR3 spells CASRPLGLAGDEQFF. The CDR3 DNA reads TGTGCCAGCAGACCTCTGGGACTAGCGGGGGATGAGCAGTTCTTC.

The chain couples TRBV2 to TRBJ1-1; a weak D match, TRBD1 (5 bases). Germline loops: CDR1 SNHLY, CDR2 FYNNEI. Trimming left V 6 bases short and J 3 bases short, with 11 bases between. The CDR3 runs 13 residues. CDR3 nucleotides: TGTGCCAGCAGGGGGGAGGGAGACACTGAAGCTTTCTTT. This codes for CASRGEGDTEAFF. Full variable domain (outside the CDR3, taken from reference TRBV2 and TRBJ1-1): EPEVTQTPSHQVTQMGQEVILRCVPISNHLYFYWYRQILGQKVEFLVSFYNNEISEKSEIFDDQFSVERPDGSNFTLKIRSTKLEDSAMYFCASRGEGDTEAFFGQGTRLTVV.

The rearrangement joins TRBV6-6 to TRBJ2-7; D call uncertain. CDR1 and CDR2 (germline): MNHNY, SVGAGI (reference sequence). The CDR3 has 13 amino acids. The ends were cut back, 6 bases at V and 2 bases at J, with 11 bases in the middle. The CDR3 sequence is CASSAGRAYEQYF. The CDR3 DNA reads as TGTGCCAGCAGCGCTGGACGGGCCTACGAGCAGTACTTC.

The V gene is TRBV21-1, the J gene TRBJ2-7. TRBV21-1 is noted as a pseudogene. CDR3 size: 15 residues. The CDR3: CASSKSRGKGYEQYF. The DNA for the CDR3 is TGTGCCAGCAGCAAATCTCGTGGGAAAGGCTACGAGCAGTACTTC.

A word on this clone: The same CDR3 also results from other DNA sequences found in this sample. The V call is TRBV30, the J call TRBJ1-2, with 8 nucleotides matching TRBD1. Germline V gives CDR1 GTSNPN, CDR2 SVGIG (reference sequence). V gave up 0 bases and J gave up 6 bases; unmatched junction bases: 3. The CDR3 runs to 13 residues. In nucleotides, the CDR3 is TGTGCCTGGAGTGTAGGGACAGGAGATGGCTACACCTTC. As protein: CAWSVGTGDGYTF.

V and J are TRBV6-5 and TRBJ1-3; the D gene is possibly TRBD1 (6 bases). This CDR3 is 15 amino acids long. Germline V lookup: CDR1 MNHEY, CDR2 SVGAGI. The germline V and J ends were trimmed by 2 bases and 2 bases, with 10 bases remaining between them. CDR3 in amino acids: CASSYEYRAGNTIYF. Written as DNA, the CDR3 is TGTGCCAGCAGTTACGAGTACAGGGCTGGAAACACCATATATTTT.

The chain is built from TRBV6-6 and TRBJ2-3, with TRBD2 matching 9 bases. The germline CDR1 and CDR2 sequences are MNHNY and SVGAGI (reference sequence). Trimming removed 7 bases from V and 4 bases from J; junction bases left unmatched: 9. The CDR3 is 15 amino acids. Here the CDR3 reads CASISISGSPDTQYF. The CDR3 bases are TGTGCCAGCATTTCCATTAGCGGGAGTCCAGATACGCAGTATTTT.

In the case of this clone: At the DNA level, this CDR3 is encoded by other sequences in the same sample as well. V and J are TRBV6-6 and TRBJ1-5, with 7 bases lining up with TRBD1. Germline assignment: CDR1 MNHNY and CDR2 SVGAGI (reference sequence). The J segment lost 0 bases and the V segment lost 6 bases, leaving 5 bases of the junction unmatched. The CDR3 loop spans 15 amino acids. CDR3 residues: CASSFGTDSNQPQHF. In DNA form, the CDR3 reads TGTGCCAGCAGCTTCGGGACAGATAGCAATCAGCCCCAGCATTTT.

CDR3 amino acids: CASSTAGGGRGYTF. DNA for the CDR3: TGTGCCAGCAGCACGGCTGGGGGGGGCCGTGGCTACACCTTC. V is TRBV9 and J is TRBJ1-2, with D perhaps matching TRBD1 (6 bases). The CDR3 spans 14 residues. The germline V gene has CDR1 SGDLS and CDR2 YYNGEE. V lost 4 bases, J lost 7 bases, and 17 bases lay in between.

The chain uses TRBV2 and TRBJ2-7; D not resolved. The CDR3 is 13 residues long. V shed 4 bases and J shed 3 bases, with 10 bases lying between them. Germline lookup yields CDR1 SNHLY and CDR2 FYNNEI. CDR3 nucleotides: TGTGCCAGCAGTGGAAACAATCTCTACGAGCAGTACTTC. Translating gives CASSGNNLYEQYF.

V and J are TRBV30 and TRBJ1-6; 9 nucleotides agree with TRBD1. The V gene end was trimmed by 3 bases and the J gene end by 6 bases; junction bases not matched to a gene: 3. The CDR3 runs to 14 residues. From germline, CDR1 is GTSNPN and CDR2 SVGIG (reference sequence). The CDR3 DNA sequence: TGTGCCTGGAGCCGGACAGGGGTTAATTCACCCCTCCACTTT. This translates into CAWSRTGVNSPLHF.

This clone was recorded once. V usage is TRBV7-2 and J usage is TRBJ2-3; D ambiguous. The CDR3 covers 16 residues. Trimming removed 5 bases from V and 0 bases from J, with 15 bases in between. The V gene's germline CDR1 is SGHTA and CDR2 FQGNSA. For the CDR3, the DNA is TGTGCCAGCAGCCCGGATAGATACGCTAGCACAGATACGCAGTATTTT. This translates into CASSPDRYASTDTQYF.

The chain recombines TRBV5-1 with TRBJ1-4; perhaps TRBD1 as D (6 bases). Trimming removed 3 bases from V and 2 bases from J, with 11 bases in between. Germline V gene sequence: CDR1 SGHRS, CDR2 YFSETQ. This CDR3 has 15 amino acids. CDR3 amino acids: CASSYTGNTNEKLFF. In DNA, the CDR3 is TGCGCCAGCAGCTATACAGGGAATACTAATGAAAAACTGTTTTTT. The complete variable domain, with remaining parts taken from reference TRBV5-1 and TRBJ1-4, reads KAGVTQTPRYLIKTRGQQVTLSCSPISGHRSVSWYQQTPGQGLQFLFEYFSETQRNKGNFPGRFSGRQFSNSRSEMNVSTLELGDSALYLCASSYTGNTNEKLFFGSGTQLSVL.

The V gene is TRBV6-5, the J gene TRBJ2-1; no clear D. CDR1 and CDR2 from the germline V gene are MNHEY and SVGAGI. The CDR3 spans 15 residues. Trimming removed 6 bases at V and 0 bases at J, with 12 bases between. CDR3 sequence (DNA): TGTGCCAGCAGCCCACGGGCCCCCTCCTACAATGAGCAGTTCTTC. This codes for CASSPRAPSYNEQFF.

V usage is TRBV6-5 and J usage is TRBJ1-2; possible D gene TRBD1, 6 bases. Deletions cut 0 bases from V and 8 bases from J, with 19 bases between. This CDR3 is 16 amino acids long. Germline CDR1 reads MNHEY; CDR2 reads SVGAGI. CDR3 coding DNA: TGTGCCAGCAGTTACTCGAGGGAGCCAGGGGAGGAAGGCTACACCTTC. This translates into CASSYSREPGEEGYTF.

This rearrangement joins TRBV7-9 to TRBJ1-1; TRBD1 matches at 8 bases. CDR1 and CDR2 (germline): SEHNR, FQNEAQ (reference sequence). With V trimmed by 5 bases and J by 9 bases, 11 bases remained unmatched. The length of the CDR3 is 14 residues. This chain's CDR3 is CASSGTGWNGKAFF. CDR3 sequence (DNA): TGTGCCAGCAGCGGGACAGGATGGAACGGTAAAGCTTTCTTT.

Regarding this clone: In the same sample, other DNA sequences code for this CDR3. The CDR3 reads CASSYTGDSGNTIYF. CDR3 DNA sequence: TGTGCCAGCAGTTACACAGGGGACTCTGGAAACACCATATATTTT. The chain joins TRBV6-5 to TRBJ1-3; 7 bases match TRBD1. Germline V gene lookup returns CDR1 MNHEY and CDR2 SVGAGI. The CDR3 length is 15 residues. V lost 2 bases, J lost 0 bases, and 1 base stayed unmatched.

The rearrangement links TRBV6-1 to TRBJ1-1, with no clear D. CDR3 length equals 14 residues. Germline V gene data show CDR1 as MNHNS and CDR2 as SASEGT. The V gene lost 2 bases and the J gene lost 1 base, with 8 bases spanning the gap. Here the CDR3 DNA reads TGTGCCAGCAGTGAATCGAGCCAGAACACTGAAGCTTTCTTT. Encoded protein: CASSESSQNTEAFF.

V gene TRBV7-2 combines with J gene TRBJ2-7; TRBD2 agrees at 7 bases. V trimming: 8 bases; J trimming: 3 bases; junction bases outside the gene matches: 7. Germline-derived CDR1 and CDR2 are SGHTA and FQGNSA. The CDR3 is 13 amino acids. The CDR3: CASHGAGVYEQYF. For the CDR3, the DNA is TGTGCCAGCCATGGGGCGGGGGTCTACGAGCAGTACTTC.

This clone was counted only a few times. V usage is TRBV6-5 and J usage is TRBJ2-7; D unresolved. The germline V gene has CDR1 MNHEY and CDR2 SVGAGI. Trimming removed 5 bases at V and 7 bases at J, with 12 bases between. The CDR3 has 12 residues. The CDR3 loop is CASSTVEQEQYF. CDR3 nucleotide sequence: TGTGCCAGCAGTACGGTCGAGCAAGAGCAGTACTTC.

The V call is TRBV28, the J call TRBJ2-3; 15 bases match TRBD2. Trimming removed 2 bases from V and 4 bases from J; junction bases left unmatched: 7. The CDR3 has 18 residues. CDR1 and CDR2 from the germline V gene are MDHEN and SYDVKM. In nucleotides, the CDR3 is TGTGCCAGCAGTTTAGCTTGGACTAGCGGGGGGGCCGCAGATACGCAGTATTTT. Its translation: CASSLAWTSGGAADTQYF.

V gene TRBV30 combines with J gene TRBJ1-2; 11 bases map to TRBD1. The trim removed 7 bases at V and 8 bases at J, leaving 12 bases unmatched. This CDR3 is built from 14 residues. Germline V CDR1 and CDR2: GTSNPN, SVGIG (reference sequence). The CDR3 sequence: CASVWTGGAGGYTF. The CDR3 nucleotides are TGTGCCTCCGTTTGGACAGGGGGCGCCGGGGGCTACACCTTC.

The rearrangement joins TRBV11-2 to TRBJ2-1, with TRBD2 as a possible D gene (7 bases). The CDR3 runs to 12 residues. Trimming shortened V by 4 bases and J by 12 bases, and 13 bases separated the two germline ends. Germline loops: CDR1 SGHAT, CDR2 FQNNGV. The CDR3 spells CASSSPGGGQFF. The CDR3 coding sequence is TGTGCCAGCAGCTCACCGGGGGGCGGGCAGTTCTTC.

This chain uses TRBV2 with TRBJ1-4; D not certain. The CDR3 sequence is 13 residues long. The V and J ends lost 4 bases and 5 bases respectively, with 8 bases between them. The germline gives CDR1 SNHLY, CDR2 FYNNEI. The CDR3 DNA follows: TGTGCCAGCAGTGTCCTAGGCAATGAAAAACTGTTTTTT. Translation gives CASSVLGNEKLFF. The whole variable domain, filled in from reference TRBV2 and TRBJ1-4, reads EPEVTQTPSHQVTQMGQEVILRCVPISNHLYFYWYRQILGQKVEFLVSFYNNEISEKSEIFDDQFSVERPDGSNFTLKIRSTKLEDSAMYFCASSVLGNEKLFFGSGTQLSVL.

The J gene is TRBJ1-2, the V gene TRBV5-1, with D possibly TRBD1 on 5 matching bases. The germline V gene encodes CDR1 SGHRS and CDR2 YFSETQ. The CDR3 extends over 13 amino acids. Trimming removed 4 bases at V and 3 bases at J, with 10 bases between. CDR3 sequence: CASSEGTDYGYTF. Written as DNA, the CDR3 is TGCGCCAGCAGCGAAGGGACCGACTATGGCTACACCTTC.